Listed below are T cell receptor beta chains from one sample, sequenced in a study of CD4 T cells in lung cancer. Sequencing used immunoSEQ multiplex PCR; TCRdb keeps in-frame clones, though not all of them. The sample has some 10,000 clones, around 69% seen once; the top ten hold 15%. The sequencing input was normal lung tissue taken away from the tumor. The origin of the receptors is a man in his fifties or sixties with non-small cell lung cancer. CDR3s include the opening cysteine and the closing phenylalanine or tryptophan. Fields, in order: D gene, J gene, V gene, clone size, CDR3 DNA, CDR3 protein. D genes are given only for firm matches. Clone size is given for some rows only: seen once, a few or many times, or a class if the clone is expanded.

d_call: -
j_call: TRBJ2-3
v_call: TRBV4-1
clone_size: -
cdr3_nt: TGCGCCAGCAGCCAAGTAACGGGGATGGAGGTCGGAGATACGCAGTATTTT
cdr3_aa: CASSQVTGMEVGDTQYF

d_call: TRBD1
j_call: TRBJ2-5
v_call: TRBV29-1
clone_size: -
cdr3_nt: TGCAGCTCCGCCGGGACAGGGGGCGGAGAGACCCAGTACTTC
cdr3_aa: CSSAGTGGGETQYF

d_call: -
j_call: TRBJ1-1
v_call: TRBV27
clone_size: once
cdr3_nt: TGTGCCAGCAGGTGGACAGTGAACACTGAAGCTTTCTTT
cdr3_aa: CASRWTVNTEAFF

d_call: TRBD1
j_call: TRBJ1-1
v_call: TRBV27
clone_size: -
cdr3_nt: TGTGCCAGCAGTCCATTTCAGGGGGCGTCGAACACTGAAGCTTTCTTT
cdr3_aa: CASSPFQGASNTEAFF

d_call: TRBD1
j_call: TRBJ2-5
v_call: TRBV14
clone_size: few
cdr3_nt: TGTGCCAGCAGCCGAGGAACAGGGGGATCCGGAGAGACCCAGTACTTC
cdr3_aa: CASSRGTGGSGETQYF

d_call: TRBD1
j_call: TRBJ1-2
v_call: TRBV6-1
clone_size: -
cdr3_nt: TGTGCCAGCAGTGAAGCCCCGGGACAGGTAGCCGGCTACACCTTC
cdr3_aa: CASSEAPGQVAGYTF

d_call: TRBD2
j_call: TRBJ2-5
v_call: TRBV5-1
clone_size: -
cdr3_nt: TGCGCCAGCAGCTCCCATTTAGCGGGAGTGGGACTGGATGCCCAGTACTTC
cdr3_aa: CASSSHLAGVGLDAQYF

d_call: -
j_call: TRBJ1-1
v_call: TRBV7-9
clone_size: -
cdr3_nt: TGTGCCAGCAGCGCAGTAATGGGTTCTCTAAGGGGCACTGAAGCTTTCTTT
cdr3_aa: CASSAVMGSLRGTEAFF

d_call: -
j_call: TRBJ1-1
v_call: TRBV5-1
clone_size: -
cdr3_nt: TGCGCCAGCAGCCCTGCAGGGAACACTGAAGCTTTCTTT
cdr3_aa: CASSPAGNTEAFF

d_call: -
j_call: TRBJ2-5
v_call: TRBV30
clone_size: few
cdr3_nt: TGTGCCTGGCAACGGGAGACCCAGTACTTC
cdr3_aa: CAWQRETQYF

d_call: TRBD2
j_call: TRBJ2-7
v_call: TRBV30
clone_size: -
cdr3_nt: TGTGCCTGTCGAACTAGCGGGATACTCTACGAGCAGTACTTC
cdr3_aa: CACRTSGILYEQYF

d_call: TRBD2
j_call: TRBJ2-3
v_call: TRBV7-2
clone_size: -
cdr3_nt: TGTGCCAGCAGCCCGAGCGGGGAAGGGACAGATACGCAGTATTTT
cdr3_aa: CASSPSGEGTDTQYF

d_call: TRBD1
j_call: TRBJ1-5
v_call: TRBV7-8
clone_size: -
cdr3_nt: TGTGCCAGCAGCCCGGACAGGGATGAGCCCCAGCATTTT
cdr3_aa: CASSPDRDEPQHF

d_call: TRBD2
j_call: TRBJ2-2
v_call: TRBV15
clone_size: -
cdr3_nt: TGTGCCACCAGCAGCGCAGGACTAGCGAGGGCCGGGGAGCTGTTTTTT
cdr3_aa: CATSSAGLARAGELFF

d_call: TRBD1
j_call: TRBJ2-1
v_call: TRBV19
clone_size: -
cdr3_nt: TGTGCCAGTAGGGGACAGGGGTGGGGAAATGAGCAGTTCTTC
cdr3_aa: CASRGQGWGNEQFF

d_call: TRBD1
j_call: TRBJ1-4
v_call: TRBV4-2
clone_size: -
cdr3_nt: TGTGCCAGCAGCCAAGAAAATTTAGCCAGGGGGCGGGAAAAACTGTTTTTT
cdr3_aa: CASSQENLARGREKLFF

d_call: -
j_call: TRBJ2-2
v_call: TRBV2
clone_size: -
cdr3_nt: TGTGCCAGCAGTGAAACCAGAACCGGGGAGCTGTTTTTT
cdr3_aa: CASSETRTGELFF

d_call: -
j_call: TRBJ1-1
v_call: TRBV29-1
clone_size: -
cdr3_nt: TGCAGCGTTGCGGTGAACACTGAAGCTTTCTTT
cdr3_aa: CSVAVNTEAFF

d_call: -
j_call: TRBJ2-3
v_call: TRBV21-1
clone_size: -
cdr3_nt: TGTGCCAGCAGCAAAGATCAAGGGATCCCAGACAGAAAAATCTTACATAGCACAGATACGCAGTATTTT
cdr3_aa: CASSKDQGIPDRKILHSTDTQYF

d_call: TRBD2
j_call: TRBJ2-2
v_call: TRBV5-6
clone_size: -
cdr3_nt: TGTGCCAGCAGCTGGGGCGGGGGCACCGGGGAGCTGTTTTTT
cdr3_aa: CASSWGGGTGELFF

d_call: TRBD2
j_call: TRBJ2-1
v_call: TRBV7-6
clone_size: -
cdr3_nt: TGTGCCAGCAGCCCTGGGGGGGGGTCAGCGGGAGCGCAAGAGCAGTTCTTC
cdr3_aa: CASSPGGGSAGAQEQFF

d_call: -
j_call: TRBJ2-1
v_call: TRBV7-3
clone_size: -
cdr3_nt: TGTGCCAGCAGCACAACAGTAGACCATGAGCAGTTCTTC
cdr3_aa: CASSTTVDHEQFF

d_call: -
j_call: TRBJ1-5
v_call: TRBV5-5
clone_size: -
cdr3_nt: TGTGCCAGCAGCTTGGAGGTAGGGGCCCCCAGCAATCAGCCCCAGCATTTT
cdr3_aa: CASSLEVGAPSNQPQHF

d_call: -
j_call: TRBJ1-5
v_call: TRBV19
clone_size: few
cdr3_nt: TGTGCCAGTGGGACACCGTCTTGGCCCCAGCATTTT
cdr3_aa: CASGTPSWPQHF

d_call: -
j_call: TRBJ1-2
v_call: TRBV10-2
clone_size: few
cdr3_nt: TGCGCCAGCAGTGAGTCGATATCGGGGATTGGCTACACCTTC
cdr3_aa: CASSESISGIGYTF

d_call: -
j_call: TRBJ1-6
v_call: TRBV4-2
clone_size: -
cdr3_nt: TGTGCCAGCAGCCAACTGACAGGTTTTTCACCCCTCCACTTT
cdr3_aa: CASSQLTGFSPLHF